This T cell receptor (beta chain) derives from a study of T cells after yellow fever vaccination. Study-wide points: Most clones from primary vaccination were detected again post-booster (approximately 97% CD4, 88% CD8). A small proportion of clonotypes was detected in both the CD4 and CD8 compartments.

CDR3 length: 11 amino acids. V lost 0 bases and J 5 bases, leaving 2 bases between the germline ends. Germline CDR1 DFQATT, CDR2 SNEGSKA (reference sequence). On this clonotype: The antigen is undetermined.

TCRdb used MiXCR to reprocess the 5' RACE reads, holding one entry per CDR3 protein. The repertoire holds around 73,000 distinct CDR3 sequences, with around 7.3% as singletons. The receptor was isolated from a man under 40 who received the YFV17D yellow fever vaccine. The chain is built from TRBV20-1 and TRBJ2-1; D remains unclear. The sequencing here drew on CD8+ T cells sorted from PBMCs, taken on the day of the yellow fever booster vaccination. CDR3 sequence (DNA): TGCAGTGCTAGAGAGCACAATGAGCAGTTCTTC. It encodes CSAREHNEQFF.